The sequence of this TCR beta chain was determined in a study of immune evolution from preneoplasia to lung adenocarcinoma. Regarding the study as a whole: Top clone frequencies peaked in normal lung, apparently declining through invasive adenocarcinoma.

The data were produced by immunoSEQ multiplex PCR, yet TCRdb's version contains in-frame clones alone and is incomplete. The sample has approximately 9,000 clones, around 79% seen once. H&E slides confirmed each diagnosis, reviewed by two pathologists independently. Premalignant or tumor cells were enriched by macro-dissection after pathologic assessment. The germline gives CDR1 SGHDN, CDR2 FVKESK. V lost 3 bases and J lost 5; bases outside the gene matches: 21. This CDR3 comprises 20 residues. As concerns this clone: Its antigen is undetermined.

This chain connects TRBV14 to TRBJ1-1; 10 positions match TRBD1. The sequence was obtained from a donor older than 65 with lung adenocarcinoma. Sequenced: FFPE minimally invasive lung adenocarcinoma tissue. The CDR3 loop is CASSQRGTGVLGWRATEAFF. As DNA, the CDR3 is TGTGCCAGCAGCCAGAGAGGGACAGGGGTCTTAGGATGGCGGGCGACTGAAGCTTTCTTT.